This T cell receptor (beta chain) is drawn from a study of blood T cell repertoires in COVID-19. This clone was found once. Repertoires were generated with immunoSEQ multiplex PCR, while TCRdb's copy carries only in-frame clones and drops some. This table has approximately 240,000 clones, 85% to 90% appearing once. Germline V gene data show CDR1 as SGDLS and CDR2 as YYNGEE. This CDR3 has 15 amino acids. With 0 bases removed from V and 2 bases from J, the gap between germline ends came to 12 bases. This chain links TRBV9 with TRBJ2-7; D unclear. What was sequenced was PBMCs or T cells enriched from blood (not recorded which). The clonotype originates from a woman younger than 35 in a cohort exposed to, infected with or recovered from COVID-19 (not recorded which). The CDR3 sequence: CASSVGAGLTYEQYF. In nucleotides, the CDR3 is TGTGCCAGCAGCGTAGGTGCAGGTCTTACCTACGAGCAGTACTTC.